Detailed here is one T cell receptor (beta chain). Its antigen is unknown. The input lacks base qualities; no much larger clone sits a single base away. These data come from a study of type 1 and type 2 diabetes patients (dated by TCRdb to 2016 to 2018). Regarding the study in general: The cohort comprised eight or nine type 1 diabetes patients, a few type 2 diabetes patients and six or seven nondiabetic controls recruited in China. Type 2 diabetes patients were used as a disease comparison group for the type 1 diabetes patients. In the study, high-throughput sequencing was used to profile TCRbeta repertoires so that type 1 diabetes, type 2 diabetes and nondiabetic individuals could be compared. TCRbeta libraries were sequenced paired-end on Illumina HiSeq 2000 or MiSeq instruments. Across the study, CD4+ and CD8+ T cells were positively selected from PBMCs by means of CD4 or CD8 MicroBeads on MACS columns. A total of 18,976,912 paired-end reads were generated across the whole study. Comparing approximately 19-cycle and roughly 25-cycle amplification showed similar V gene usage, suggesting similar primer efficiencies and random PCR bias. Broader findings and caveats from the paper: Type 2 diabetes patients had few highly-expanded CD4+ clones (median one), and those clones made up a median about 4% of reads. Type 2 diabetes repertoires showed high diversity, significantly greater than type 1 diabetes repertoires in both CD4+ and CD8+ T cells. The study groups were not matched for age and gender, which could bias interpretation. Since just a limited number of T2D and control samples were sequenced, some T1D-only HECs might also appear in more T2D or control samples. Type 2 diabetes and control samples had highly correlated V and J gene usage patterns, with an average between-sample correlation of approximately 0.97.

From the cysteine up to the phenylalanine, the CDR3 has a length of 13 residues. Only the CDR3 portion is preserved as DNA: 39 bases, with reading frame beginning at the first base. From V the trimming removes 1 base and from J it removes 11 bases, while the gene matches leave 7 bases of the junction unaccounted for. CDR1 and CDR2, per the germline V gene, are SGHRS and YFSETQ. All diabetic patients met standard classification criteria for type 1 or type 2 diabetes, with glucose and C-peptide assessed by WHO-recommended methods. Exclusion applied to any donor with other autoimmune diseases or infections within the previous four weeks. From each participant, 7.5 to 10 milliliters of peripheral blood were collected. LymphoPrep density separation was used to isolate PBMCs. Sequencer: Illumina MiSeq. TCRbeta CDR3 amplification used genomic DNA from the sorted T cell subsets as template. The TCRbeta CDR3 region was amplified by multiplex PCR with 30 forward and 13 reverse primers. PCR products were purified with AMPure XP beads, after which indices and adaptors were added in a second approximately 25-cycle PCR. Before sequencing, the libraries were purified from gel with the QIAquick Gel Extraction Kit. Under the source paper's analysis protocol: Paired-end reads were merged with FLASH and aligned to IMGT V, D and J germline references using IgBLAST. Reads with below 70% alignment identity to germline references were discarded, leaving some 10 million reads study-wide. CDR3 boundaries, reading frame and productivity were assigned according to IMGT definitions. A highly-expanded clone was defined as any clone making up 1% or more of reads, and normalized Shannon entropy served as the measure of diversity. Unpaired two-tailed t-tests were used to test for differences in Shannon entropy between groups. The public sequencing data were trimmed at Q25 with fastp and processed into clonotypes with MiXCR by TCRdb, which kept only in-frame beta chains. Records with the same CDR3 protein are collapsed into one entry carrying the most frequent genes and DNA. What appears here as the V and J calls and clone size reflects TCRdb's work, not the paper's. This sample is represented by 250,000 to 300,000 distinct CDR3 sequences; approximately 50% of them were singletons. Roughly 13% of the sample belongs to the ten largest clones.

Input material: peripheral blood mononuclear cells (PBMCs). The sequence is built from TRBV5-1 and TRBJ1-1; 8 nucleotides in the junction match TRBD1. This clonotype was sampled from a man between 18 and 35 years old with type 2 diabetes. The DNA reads TGCGCCAGCAGCTTGAATGGACAGGGTGATGCTTTCTTT. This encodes CASSLNGQGDAFF.